These T cell receptor beta chains were read from a single sample in a study of Ad26.COV2.S vaccination and SARS-CoV-2 variants. Clones were sequenced by immunoSEQ multiplex PCR, and TCRdb holds only the in-frame ones, with some missing. Of 300,000 to 350,000 clones in the sample, around four fifths were seen once. The source was peripheral blood, collected in a trial of Ad26.COV2.S vaccine versus placebo. The receptors were sampled from a person aged 18-65 years who received the Ad26.COV2.S COVID-19 vaccine or a placebo. Both conserved end residues are part of each CDR3. A D gene is named only where the DNA matches it firmly. Size is omitted from some rows. Given values are once, few, many or a class for expanded clones.

>.|TRBV5-1|TRBJ1-2|TRBD1
TGCGCCAGCAGCCCTGGACAGGAGCATGGCTACACCTTC
CASSPGQEHGYTF
>.|TRBV19|TRBJ1-1|TRBD1
TGTGCCAGTAGTATGCAGGGGGGGAACACTGAAGCTTTCTTT
CASSMQGGNTEAFF
>.|TRBV10-3|TRBJ1-3|.
TGTGCCATCAGTGAGTCGGGTACAAGGCCTGGAAACACCATATATTTT
CAISESGTRPGNTIYF
>.|TRBV5-1|TRBJ1-2|TRBD1
TGCGCCAGCAGCTACGGACAGGGGGCCCCTAACTATGGCTACACCTTC
CASSYGQGAPNYGYTF
>few|TRBV15|TRBJ1-5|.
TGTGCCACCAGCAGAGATCAGGCTGCTAGACAGCCCCAGCATTTT
CATSRDQAARQPQHF
>.|TRBV7-8|TRBJ2-2|.
TGTGCCAGCAGCCCGTACGCGGCGGTGAACACCGGGGAGCTGTTTTTT
CASSPYAAVNTGELFF
>.|TRBV6-1|TRBJ2-3|.
TGTGCCAGCAGTGAACCATACACCCGTACAACGCAGTATTTT
CASSEPYTRTTQYF
>.|TRBV6-5|TRBJ1-1|.
TGTGCCAGCCTTCACGAGGGCACTGAAGCTTTCTTT
CASLHEGTEAFF
>.|TRBV5-6|TRBJ2-7|.
TGTGCCAGCAGCTTGCTGTCAGGGGCCTACGAGCAGTACTTC
CASSLLSGAYEQYF
>.|TRBV28|TRBJ1-3|.
TGTGCCAGCAGACGAAGGGTGGGGAGTCTAGCTGGAAACACCATATATTTT
CASRRRVGSLAGNTIYF
>.|TRBV6-5|TRBJ1-1|.
TGTGCCAGCAGTACGCGGGGTTACACTGAAGCTTTCTTT
CASSTRGYTEAFF
>.|TRBV5-1|TRBJ2-7|.
TGCGCCAGCAGCTTGGCGGCAGCAACCTACGAGCAGTACTTC
CASSLAAATYEQYF
>.|TRBV2|TRBJ2-7|.
TGTGCCAGCAGTACCTACGAGCAGTACTTC
CASSTYEQYF
>.|TRBV3-1/TRBV3-2|TRBJ1-3|.
TGTGCCAGCAGCCCTGACTTACAGAGCTCTGGAAACACCATATATTTT
CASSPDLQSSGNTIYF
>.|TRBV2|TRBJ2-3|TRBD2
TGTGCCAGCCGAGGGACTAGCGGGGGGGCGGATACGCAGTATTTT
CASRGTSGGADTQYF
>.|TRBV4-1|TRBJ1-2|.
TGCGCCAGCAGCCAACTCTACAGCAATAATAACTATGGCTACACCTTC
CASSQLYSNNNYGYTF
>.|TRBV9|TRBJ1-2|.
TGTGCCAGCAGCGTAGGGGCAGCTTATAACTATGGCTACACCTTC
CASSVGAAYNYGYTF
>.|TRBV11-3|TRBJ2-7|.
TGTGCCAGCAGCAAGGGGAGGAACGAGCAGTACTTC
CASSKGRNEQYF
>.|TRBV2|TRBJ1-4|.
TGTGCCAGCCAGGGGACCGGGGAAAAACTGTTTTTT
CASQGTGEKLFF
>.|TRBV19|TRBJ2-7|.
TGTGCCAGTAGCATATCTCCTTTGGGATACGAGCAGTACTTC
CASSISPLGYEQYF
>.|TRBV6-6|TRBJ1-1|.
TGTGCCAGCACCTACGGGGGGGAGTACACTGAAGCTTTCTTT
CASTYGGEYTEAFF